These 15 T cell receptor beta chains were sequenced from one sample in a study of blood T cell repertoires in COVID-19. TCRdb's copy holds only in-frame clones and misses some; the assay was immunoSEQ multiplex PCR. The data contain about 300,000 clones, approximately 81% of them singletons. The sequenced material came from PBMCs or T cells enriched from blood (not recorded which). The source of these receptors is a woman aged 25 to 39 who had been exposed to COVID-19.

CDR3 protein: CACTGSHEQYF. In nucleotides, the CDR3 is TGTGCCTGCACAGGGTCCCACGAGCAGTACTTC. This chain connects TRBV30 to TRBJ2-7; D possibly corresponds to TRBD1 (6 bases). Trimming cost V 6 bases and J 5 bases, with 11 bases left between them. Germline assignment: CDR1 GTSNPN and CDR2 SVGIG (reference sequence). This CDR3 contains 11 residues. The full variable domain, completed using reference TRBV30 and TRBJ2-7, is SQTIHQWPATLVQPVGSPLSLECTVEGTSNPNLYWYRQAAGRGLQLLFYSVGIGQISSEVPQNLSASRPQDRQFILSSKKLLLSDSGFYLCACTGSHEQYFGPGTRLTVT.

The CDR3 region is CASSLVQGANSNQPQHF. In nucleotides, the CDR3 is TGTGCCAGCAGTTTAGTACAGGGGGCTAATAGCAATCAGCCCCAGCATTTT. The chain uses TRBV28 and TRBJ1-5; 9 positions match TRBD1. This CDR3 has 17 amino acids. The J segment lost 0 bases and the V segment lost 2 bases, leaving 5 bases of the junction unmatched. Looked up from germline, CDR1 is MDHEN and CDR2 is SYDVKM.

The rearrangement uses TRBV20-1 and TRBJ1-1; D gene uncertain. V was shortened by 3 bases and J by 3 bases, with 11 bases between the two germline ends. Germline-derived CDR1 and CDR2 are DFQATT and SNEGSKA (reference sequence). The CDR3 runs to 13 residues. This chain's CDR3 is CSASGGIHTEAFF. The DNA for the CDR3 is TGCAGTGCTAGTGGAGGGATTCACACTGAAGCTTTCTTT.

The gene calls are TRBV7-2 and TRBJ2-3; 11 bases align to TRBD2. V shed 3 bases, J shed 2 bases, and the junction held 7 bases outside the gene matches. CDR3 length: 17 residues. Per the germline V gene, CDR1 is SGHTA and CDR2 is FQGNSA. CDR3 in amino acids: CASSLNLAGGPTDTQYF. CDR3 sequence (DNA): TGTGCCAGCAGCTTGAATCTAGCGGGGGGCCCCACAGATACGCAGTATTTT.

CDR3 coding DNA: TGTGCCAGTACCCACAAACAGGGAGGGGAAGTCGGCTACACCTTC. The encoded protein is CASTHKQGGEVGYTF. V usage is TRBV19 and J usage is TRBJ1-2; D is perhaps TRBD1 (6 bases). The CDR3 contains 15 residues. V was cut by 7 bases and J by 8 bases, with 23 bases left in between. Germline CDR1 LNHDA, CDR2 SQIVND (reference sequence).

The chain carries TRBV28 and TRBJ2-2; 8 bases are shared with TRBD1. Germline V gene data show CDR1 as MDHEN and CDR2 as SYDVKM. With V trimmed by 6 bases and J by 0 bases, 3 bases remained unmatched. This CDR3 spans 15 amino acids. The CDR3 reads CASSPQGANTGELFF. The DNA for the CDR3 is TGTGCCAGCAGCCCACAGGGGGCGAACACCGGGGAGCTGTTTTTT.

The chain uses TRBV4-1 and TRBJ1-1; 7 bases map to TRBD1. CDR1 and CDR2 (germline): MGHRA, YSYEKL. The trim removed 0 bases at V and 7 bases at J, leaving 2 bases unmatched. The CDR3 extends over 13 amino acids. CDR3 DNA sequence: TGCGCCAGCAGCCAAGACAGGGGGAATGAAGCTTTCTTT. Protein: CASSQDRGNEAFF.

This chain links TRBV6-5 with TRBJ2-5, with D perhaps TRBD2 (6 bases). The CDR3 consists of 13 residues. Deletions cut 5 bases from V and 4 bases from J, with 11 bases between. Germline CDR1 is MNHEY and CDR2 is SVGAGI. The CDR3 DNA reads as TGTGCCAGCAGTCGGAGGGGCCCAGAGACCCAGTACTTC. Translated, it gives CASSRRGPETQYF.

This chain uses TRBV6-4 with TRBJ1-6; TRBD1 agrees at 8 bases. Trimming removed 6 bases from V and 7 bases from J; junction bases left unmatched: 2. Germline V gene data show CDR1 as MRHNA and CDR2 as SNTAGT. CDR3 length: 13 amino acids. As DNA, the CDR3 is TGTGCCAGCAGCCGGGACAGGAATTCACCCCTCCACTTT. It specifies CASSRDRNSPLHF.

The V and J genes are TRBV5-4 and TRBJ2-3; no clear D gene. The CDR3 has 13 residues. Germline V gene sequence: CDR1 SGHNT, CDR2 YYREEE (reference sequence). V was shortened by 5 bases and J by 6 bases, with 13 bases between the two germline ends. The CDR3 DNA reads TGTGCCAGCAGTATTTCAGAGGATGATACGCAGTATTTT. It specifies CASSISEDDTQYF.

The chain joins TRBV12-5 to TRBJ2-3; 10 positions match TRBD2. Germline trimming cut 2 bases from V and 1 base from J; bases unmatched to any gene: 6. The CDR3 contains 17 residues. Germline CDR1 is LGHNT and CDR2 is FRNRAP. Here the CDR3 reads CASGLKRGGLGTDTQYF. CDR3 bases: TGTGCTAGTGGTTTGAAGCGGGGGGGTTTGGGCACAGATACGCAGTATTTT.

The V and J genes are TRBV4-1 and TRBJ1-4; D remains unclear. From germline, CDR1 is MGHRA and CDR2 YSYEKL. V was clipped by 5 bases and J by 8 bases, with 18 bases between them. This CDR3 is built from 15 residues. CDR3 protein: CASSVGYLGSEKLFF. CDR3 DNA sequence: TGCGCCAGCAGCGTGGGGTACCTCGGGAGCGAAAAACTGTTTTTT.

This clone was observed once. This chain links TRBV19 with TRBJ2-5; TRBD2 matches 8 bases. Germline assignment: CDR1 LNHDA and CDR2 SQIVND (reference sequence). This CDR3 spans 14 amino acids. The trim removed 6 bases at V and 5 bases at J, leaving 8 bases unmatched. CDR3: CASSNPGRVETQYF. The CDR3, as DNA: TGTGCCAGTAGCAACCCCGGGAGGGTTGAGACCCAGTACTTC.

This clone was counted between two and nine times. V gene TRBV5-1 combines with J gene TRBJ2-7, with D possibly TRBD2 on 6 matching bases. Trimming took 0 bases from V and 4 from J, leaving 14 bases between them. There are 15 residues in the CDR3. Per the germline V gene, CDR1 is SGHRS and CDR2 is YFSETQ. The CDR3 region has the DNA TGCGCCAGCAGCTTGGGACACTCGGCGGGGTACGAGCAGTACTTC. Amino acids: CASSLGHSAGYEQYF.

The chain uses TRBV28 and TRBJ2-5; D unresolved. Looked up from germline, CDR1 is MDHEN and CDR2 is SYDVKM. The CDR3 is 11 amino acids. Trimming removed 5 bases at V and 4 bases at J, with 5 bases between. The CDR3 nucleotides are TGTGCCAGCAGTCCTCGAGAGACCCAGTACTTC. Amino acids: CASSPRETQYF.